This passage covers 31 T cell receptor beta chains from one sample sequenced in a study of blood T cells in healthy people across ages. Using a J-beta primer mix together with a sample-barcoded 5' primer, a second PCR was run for 7 to 11 cycles. TCRdb reprocessed the 5' RACE reads with MiXCR, giving one entry per CDR3 protein. The sample has 700,000 to 850,000 distinct CDR3 sequences; about 36% are singletons. The sequencing sample was made of blood. Source of these receptors: a man between 18 and 29 years old in good health.

This clonotype was recorded many times. The V and J genes are TRBV12-3 or TRBV12-4 and TRBJ2-4; D possibly matches TRBD1 or TRBD2 (5 bases each). This CDR3 has 14 residues. V was cut by 5 bases and J by 10 bases, with 18 bases left in between. CDR3 in amino acids: CASSEGTGTWIQYF. In DNA, the CDR3 is TGTGCCAGCAGTGAGGGGACCGGGACGTGGATTCAGTACTTC.

There are a few counts of this clonotype. This chain's CDR3 is CASRRAELGEQFF. In nucleotides, the CDR3 is TGTGCCAGCAGAAGGGCCGAGCTCGGTGAGCAGTTCTTC. The chain has TRBV6-2 or TRBV6-3 and TRBJ2-1; D gene ambiguous. The CDR3 runs to 13 residues. Germline CDR1 and CDR2: MNHEY and SVGEGT. V lost 6 bases and J 9 bases, leaving 15 bases between the germline ends.

The chain couples TRBV7-9 to TRBJ1-1; TRBD1 aligns across 8 bases. Losses at the gene ends were 5 bases for V and 1 base for J; bases not matched to a gene: 15. The CDR3 runs to 18 residues. Germline V gene lookup returns CDR1 SEHNR and CDR2 FQNEAQ (reference sequence). The CDR3 sequence is CASSLTHTGGIENTEAFF. The CDR3 nucleotides are TGTGCCAGCAGCCTTACTCACACAGGGGGGATAGAGAACACTGAAGCTTTCTTT.

The chain couples TRBV20-1 to TRBJ2-7; 7 nucleotides line up with TRBD1. The CDR3 is 13 amino acids. Germline lookup yields CDR1 DFQATT and CDR2 SNEGSKA (reference sequence). This chain's CDR3 is CSYLWDRSYEQYF. The CDR3 DNA sequence: TGCAGCTACCTCTGGGACAGATCCTACGAGCAGTACTTC.

This clonotype was detected ten times or more. The rearrangement joins TRBV12-3 or TRBV12-4 to TRBJ2-3; no definite D call. The CDR3 runs 11 residues. V lost 6 bases and J lost 6, with 7 bases in between. The CDR3, as DNA: TGTGCCAGCAGCCTCATTGATACGCAGTATTTT. This sequence encodes CASSLIDTQYF.

This clonotype has just a few counts. The chain links TRBV20-1 to TRBJ2-1, with D tentatively TRBD2 (7 bases). CDR1 is DFQATT and CDR2 is SNEGSKA in the germline V gene (reference sequence). The CDR3 sequence is 14 residues long. Deletions cut 6 bases from V and 6 bases from J, with 18 bases between. CDR3 sequence: CSALRGANLNEQFF. CDR3 coding DNA: TGCAGTGCCCTCCGGGGGGCGAATCTCAATGAGCAGTTCTTC.

This clonotype came up once. The chain couples TRBV14 to TRBJ1-2; D is possibly TRBD1 (5 bases). This CDR3 spans 15 amino acids. The V and J ends lost 0 bases and 2 bases respectively, with 10 bases between them. CDR1 and CDR2 from the germline V gene are SGHDN and FVKESK. The DNA of the CDR3 is TGTGCCAGCAGCCAAGATGCAGGGACGAACTATGGCTACACCTTC. Translating it yields CASSQDAGTNYGYTF.

This clonotype was counted a few times. The chain employs TRBV19 and TRBJ1-2; D is unresolved. V was cut by 4 bases and J by 5 bases, with 11 bases left in between. Germline CDR1 reads LNHDA; CDR2 reads SQIVND (reference sequence). The CDR3 sequence is 13 residues long. The CDR3 is CASSTGPVYGYTF. The CDR3 nucleotides read TGTGCCAGTAGTACTGGACCAGTTTATGGCTACACCTTC.

As regards this clonotype: A clone one base away is much larger, so this may be a read error. This sequence joins TRBV5-1 and TRBJ1-2; D uncertain. The V and J ends lost 0 bases and 7 bases respectively, with 16 bases between them. Looked up from germline, CDR1 is SGHRS and CDR2 is YFSETQ. The CDR3 runs to 15 residues. CDR3 loop: CASSLAGDSGCGYTF. The CDR3 bases are TGCGCCAGCAGCTTGGCTGGGGATTCCGGCTGTGGCTACACCTTC.

The rearrangement joins TRBV6-5 to TRBJ2-3; D might be TRBD1 or TRBD2, each matching 5 bases. The CDR3 length is 15 residues. Germline values: CDR1 MNHEY, CDR2 SVGAGI. Trimming cost V 5 bases and J 1 base, with 13 bases left between them. For the CDR3, the DNA is TGTGCCAGCAGTAAGCCGGGGCACGGCACAGATACGCAGTATTTT. Amino acid sequence: CASSKPGHGTDTQYF.

The table lists this clonotype with a few counts. The chain has TRBV4-3 and TRBJ2-1, with D maybe TRBD2 (5 bases). Germline V gene lookup returns CDR1 LGHNA and CDR2 YSLEER. Trimming cost V 4 bases and J 6 bases, with 16 bases left between them. The CDR3 consists of 15 residues. CDR3 sequence reads: CASSRSRGSFNEQFF. The CDR3 DNA follows: TGCGCCAGCAGCCGATCCCGGGGTAGCTTCAATGAGCAGTTCTTC.

This clonotype showed up just a few times. The V call is TRBV7-2, the J call TRBJ2-3; D is perhaps TRBD2 (6 bases). Germline CDR1 is SGHTA and CDR2 is FQGNSA. The V end was cut by 4 bases, the J end by 4 bases, with 15 bases between. The CDR3 has 15 residues. The CDR3 DNA reads as TGTGCCAGCAGCTCCCTTGGTTCGGGGGCAGATACGCAGTATTTT. This sequence encodes CASSSLGSGADTQYF.

This clonotype occurred a few times. The chain combines TRBV12-3 or TRBV12-4 with TRBJ1-2, with 7 nucleotides matching TRBD1. Losses at the gene ends were 5 bases for V and 7 bases for J; bases not matched to a gene: 13. The CDR3 covers 15 residues. The CDR3 sequence: CASSPTRQGPLGYTF. The CDR3 nucleotides read TGTGCCAGCAGTCCTACCCGACAGGGCCCCCTTGGCTACACCTTC.

The sample holds a few counts of this clonotype. The chain combines TRBV20-1 with TRBJ1-1; D unresolved. This CDR3 contains 11 residues. V lost 7 bases and J lost 5, with 11 bases in between. Germline CDR1 reads DFQATT; CDR2 reads SNEGSKA (reference sequence). The CDR3 sequence is CSVSGRTEAFF. CDR3 DNA: TGCAGTGTCTCCGGGAGAACTGAAGCTTTCTTT.

The table lists this clonotype with a few counts. The J gene is TRBJ2-3, the V gene TRBV7-8; TRBD1 might be the D (6 bases). V gave up 5 bases and J gave up 4 bases, with 19 bases separating them. Germline V CDR1 and CDR2: SGHVS, FQNEAQ. The CDR3 contains 16 residues. CDR3 DNA: TGTGCCAGCAGCCCCCGAACTCGGACAGAGGCAGATACGCAGTATTTT. It translates to CASSPRTRTEADTQYF.

This clonotype was found a few times. The J gene is TRBJ1-6, the V gene TRBV15; D unclear. The V and J ends lost 4 bases and 16 bases respectively, with 23 bases between them. Germline V gives CDR1 LNHNV, CDR2 YYDKDF (reference sequence). CDR3 length: 15 amino acids. CDR3 nucleotides: TGTGCCACCAGCAAAGAGAGGACGCTCTCGACACAACTCCACTTT. This codes for CATSKERTLSTQLHF. The full variable domain, completed using reference TRBV15 and TRBJ1-6, is DAMVIQNPRYQVTQFGKPVTLSCSQTLNHNVMYWYQQKSSQAPKLLFHYYDKDFNNEADTPDNFQSRRPNTSFCFLDIRSPGLGDTAMYLCATSKERTLSTQLHFGNGTRLTVT.

Comments on this clonotype: A read error may account for a junction end that differs from germline. The chain joins TRBV5-6 to TRBJ1-4; weak D call: TRBD1 (6 bases). The CDR3 contains 13 residues. Per the germline V gene, CDR1 is SGHDT and CDR2 is YYEEEE. CDR3 region: CAGSSGTSEKLFF. The CDR3 DNA sequence: TGTGCCGGCAGCTCTGGGACATCGGAAAAACTGTTTTTT.

This clonotype was found many times. The chain is built from TRBV12-3 or TRBV12-4 and TRBJ2-5; D perhaps matches TRBD1 (5 bases). The length of the CDR3 is 12 residues. V lost 6 bases and J lost 5, with 10 bases in between. The CDR3 DNA reads TGTGCCAGCAGGCAGGGTATCGAGACCCAGTACTTC. As protein: CASRQGIETQYF.

Concerning this clonotype itself: One end of the junction fails to match germline, which may point to a read error. The chain carries TRBV12-3 or TRBV12-4 and TRBJ2-3; D is undetermined. The length of the CDR3 is 15 residues. The CDR3 nucleotides are TGTGTCAGCAGGCTGCAAGAGACTAGCACAGATACGCAGTATTTT. Amino acid sequence: CVSRLQETSTDTQYF.

This chain links TRBV2 with TRBJ2-4; D unclear. With the DNA end fitting TRBJ2-7 better, the J assignment may be wrong. The CDR3 is 13 amino acids. Germline CDR1 is SNHLY and CDR2 is FYNNEI. In nucleotides, the CDR3 is TGTGCCAGCAGTACCTCCGAGGCCCGCGAGCAGTACTTC. As protein: CASSTSEAREQYF.

This sequence joins TRBV10-3 and TRBJ2-3; D is possibly TRBD2 (5 bases). This CDR3 is 20 amino acids long. Per the germline V gene, CDR1 is ENHRY and CDR2 is SYGVKD. V gave up 0 bases and J gave up 2 bases, with 24 bases separating them. Here the CDR3 DNA reads TGTGCCATCAGTGAGTCGATAGCCGTTACGGGGAACCAGTACACAGATACGCAGTATTTT. Residues: CAISESIAVTGNQYTDTQYF.

A few counts support this clonotype. V usage is TRBV12-3 or TRBV12-4 and J usage is TRBJ2-5, with 7 bases lining up with TRBD1. V shed 6 bases, J shed 5 bases, and the junction held 15 bases outside the gene matches. The CDR3 loop spans 16 amino acids. This CDR3 is CASSLLSTGPRETQYF. CDR3 nucleotides: TGTGCCAGCAGCCTCCTTTCGACAGGGCCCAGGGAGACCCAGTACTTC.

J is TRBJ2-3 and V is TRBV15; perhaps TRBD1 as D (6 bases). Trimming removed 5 bases at V and 8 bases at J, with 14 bases between. The CDR3 contains 13 residues. CDR1 and CDR2 (germline): LNHNV, YYDKDF (reference sequence). The CDR3 DNA sequence: TGTGCCACCAGCCCAGGGGTGAGGGGTACGCAGTATTTT. This translates into CATSPGVRGTQYF.

The V and J genes are TRBV4-1 and TRBJ2-4; D call uncertain. The J call is in doubt because the DNA end fits TRBJ2-7 better. The CDR3 length is 14 residues. Germline V gene lookup returns CDR1 MGHRA and CDR2 YSYEKL. The CDR3 sequence is CASSPVGGMHEQYF. In nucleotides, the CDR3 is TGCGCCAGCAGCCCAGTGGGTGGCATGCACGAGCAGTACTTC.

This clonotype was seen ten or more times. The genes are TRBV4-3 and TRBJ2-7; possible D gene TRBD2, 5 bases. Germline loops: CDR1 LGHNA, CDR2 YSLEER. V lost 1 base and J 4 bases, leaving 14 bases between the germline ends. The CDR3 is 15 amino acids. For the CDR3, the DNA is TGCGCCAGCAGCCAAGGGAGGTCGGGGATATACGAGCAGTACTTC. This translates into CASSQGRSGIYEQYF.

This clonotype was observed once. The V call is TRBV28, the J call TRBJ1-2; 10 positions agree with TRBD1. CDR3 length: 13 residues. Germline V gene sequence: CDR1 MDHEN, CDR2 SYDVKM. The J segment lost 7 bases and the V segment lost 10 bases, leaving 9 bases of the junction unmatched. Written as DNA, the CDR3 is TGTGCCACCCTACGACAGGGGGCGCGTGGCTACACCTTC. The encoded protein is CATLRQGARGYTF.

The table lists this clonotype with a few counts. CDR3 in DNA: TGTGCCATCAGCGCAGGGCTCCCCGACCTCTACAATGAGCAGTTCTTC. It translates to CAISAGLPDLYNEQFF. The V call is TRBV10-3, the J call TRBJ2-1; D might be TRBD1 (5 bases). V was trimmed by 6 bases and J by 3 bases, leaving 18 bases between them. Per germline, CDR1 ENHRY and CDR2 SYGVKD. This CDR3 has 16 amino acids.

The chain joins TRBV6-2 or TRBV6-3 to TRBJ2-7; D assignment may be TRBD1 or TRBD2 (5 bases each). The J call could be wrong; TRBJ2-5 is a better fit for the DNA end. CDR3 length: 15 amino acids. Germline V lookup: CDR1 MNHEY, CDR2 SVGEGT. The CDR3 loop is CASRRDGFFQETQYF. The CDR3 DNA is TGTGCCAGCAGGAGGGACGGATTTTTCCAAGAGACCCAGTACTTC.

This clonotype was counted a few times. This chain links TRBV2 with TRBJ1-2; the D gene is possibly TRBD1 (6 bases). The germline V and J ends were trimmed by 1 base and 4 bases, with 19 bases remaining between them. CDR1 is SNHLY and CDR2 is FYNNEI in the germline V gene. The CDR3 totals 17 residues. In DNA, the CDR3 is TGTGCCAGCAGTGAAGACGGGAGGGGGGCCGTTGGCTATGGCTACACCTTC. Translating it yields CASSEDGRGAVGYGYTF.

CDR3 sequence: CASSQSGHYYEQYF. CDR3 bases: TGTGCCAGCAGCCAATCGGGCCACTACTACGAGCAGTACTTC. The rearrangement joins TRBV14 to TRBJ2-7; no clear D. The germline CDR1 and CDR2 sequences are SGHDN and FVKESK. Trimming stripped 2 bases from V and 3 bases from J, with 11 bases between. This CDR3 contains 14 residues.

The table lists this clonotype with many counts. The chain combines TRBV21-1 with TRBJ2-1; no DNA check was done on the table's D call, TRBD1. TRBV21-1 is a pseudogene segment. The CDR3 runs 16 residues. The CDR3 DNA sequence: TGTGCCAGCAGCCAGCGGACAGGGCACGGTTACAATGAGCAGTTCTTC. Protein: CASSQRTGHGYNEQFF.